This passage covers 21 T cell receptor beta chains from one sample sequenced in a study of T cell responses to AZD1222 COVID-19 vaccine. Here immunoSEQ multiplex PCR was the method, and the copy in TCRdb shows in-frame clones only, minus some. Here the sample spans about 48,000 clones, approximately 86% being singletons. Sequences were derived from peripheral blood, sampled 28 days after the second AZD1222 dose. These TCRs come from an adult who received the AZD1222 COVID-19 vaccine.

The chain joins TRBV6-5 to TRBJ2-3, with D hard to call. V was cut by 2 bases and J by 5 bases, with 8 bases left in between. The CDR3 has 13 amino acids. The germline CDR1 and CDR2 sequences are MNHEY and SVGAGI. The CDR3 DNA reads as TGTGCCAGCAGTTACAGGTTGGGAGATACGCAGTATTTT. This gives the protein CASSYRLGDTQYF.

The genes are TRBV2 and TRBJ1-5, with unresolved D. V was cut by 1 base and J by 4 bases, with 8 bases left in between. The CDR3 loop spans 14 amino acids. Germline CDR1 SNHLY, CDR2 FYNNEI. The CDR3 DNA is TGTGCCAGCAGTGAAGTTTCCGAGAATCAGCCCCAGCATTTT. This encodes CASSEVSENQPQHF.

The V and J genes are TRBV7-2 and TRBJ2-7, with 9 positions matching TRBD1. The trim removed 5 bases at V and 4 bases at J, leaving 6 bases unmatched. CDR1 SGHTA and CDR2 FQGNSA come from the germline V gene. This CDR3 comprises 14 residues. The CDR3 protein is CASSAGQGPYEQYF. In DNA form, the CDR3 reads TGTGCCAGCAGCGCAGGACAGGGGCCGTACGAGCAGTACTTC.

V and J are TRBV4-1 and TRBJ1-3; D possibly corresponds to TRBD1 (5 bases). The CDR3 runs 15 residues. Trimming stripped 5 bases from V and 0 bases from J, with 11 bases between. Germline V lookup: CDR1 MGHRA, CDR2 YSYEKL. CDR3 DNA: TGCGCCAGCAGCGACCGCAGGGCCTCTGGAAACACCATATATTTT. Translation: CASSDRRASGNTIYF.

The chain has TRBV19 and TRBJ2-7; 7 nucleotides align to TRBD1. This CDR3 contains 14 residues. After removal of 5 bases from V and 2 bases from J, the junction contained 6 bases not matched to a gene. Germline loops: CDR1 LNHDA, CDR2 SQIVND (reference sequence). The CDR3 protein is CASSESGQAYEQYF. In nucleotides, the CDR3 is TGTGCCAGTAGTGAATCAGGACAGGCCTACGAGCAGTACTTC.

The chain links TRBV12-5 to TRBJ1-4, with TRBD1 as a possible D gene (5 bases). Germline CDR1 and CDR2: LGHNT and FRNRAP. The CDR3 is made up of 14 amino acids. V dropped 7 bases and J dropped 4 bases, with 13 bases sitting between them. In DNA form, the CDR3 reads TGTGCTAGTGTAATCCACAGGTGTAATGAAAAACTGTTTTTT. As protein: CASVIHRCNEKLFF.

The rearrangement uses TRBV11-2 and TRBJ1-1, with 7 bases that match TRBD1. Trimming cost V 4 bases and J 6 bases; bases outside gene matches: 11. Germline CDR1 SGHAT, CDR2 FQNNGV. The CDR3 has 15 amino acids. CDR3 protein: CASSYQTGRAAEAFF. The CDR3 nucleotides read TGTGCCAGCAGCTACCAGACAGGGCGAGCCGCTGAAGCTTTCTTT.

This sequence joins TRBV19 and TRBJ1-5; TRBD1 agrees at 7 bases. The germline gives CDR1 LNHDA, CDR2 SQIVND (reference sequence). J lost 7 bases, V lost 6 bases, and 9 bases had no gene match. This CDR3 contains 14 residues. CDR3 in amino acids: CASSPRHRGQPQHF. For the CDR3, the DNA is TGTGCCAGTAGCCCTAGACACAGGGGCCAGCCCCAGCATTTT.

The chain recombines TRBV18 with TRBJ2-5, with D perhaps given as TRBD1 or TRBD2 (5 bases each). The germline gives CDR1 KGHSH, CDR2 LQKENI. This CDR3 region has 15 residues. The germline V and J ends were trimmed by 0 bases and 5 bases, with 13 bases remaining between them. The CDR3 sequence: CASSPPGRESETQYF. The CDR3 coding sequence is TGTGCCAGCTCACCACCGGGCAGGGAGAGCGAGACCCAGTACTTC.

The sample holds a few counts of this clone. The genes are TRBV2 and TRBJ2-7; 7 nucleotides match TRBD1. This CDR3 spans 16 amino acids. CDR1 SNHLY and CDR2 FYNNEI come from the germline V gene. Unmatched junction bases numbered 8, after V lost 3 bases and J lost 0 bases. This CDR3 reads CASSDPDEGASYEQYF. CDR3 bases: TGTGCCAGCAGTGACCCAGACGAGGGGGCCTCCTACGAGCAGTACTTC.

The gene calls are TRBV11-3 and TRBJ1-3; TRBD1 is a possible D gene (5 bases). The germline V gene encodes CDR1 SGHNT and CDR2 YENEEA. Trimming took 1 base from V and 3 from J, leaving 16 bases between them. CDR3 length: 17 residues. CDR3 sequence reads: CASSLGDGIRNGNTIYF. In DNA, the CDR3 is TGTGCCAGCAGCTTAGGGGACGGGATCCGAAATGGAAACACCATATATTTT.

This clone was recorded only once. The chain recombines TRBV13 with TRBJ2-1, with 8 nucleotides matching TRBD2. V lost 5 bases and J lost 5; bases outside the gene matches: 14. Germline V gives CDR1 PRHDT, CDR2 FYEKMQ (reference sequence). The CDR3 has 17 residues. As DNA, the CDR3 is TGTGCCAGCAGCCCTTCTGCCCTAGCGGGTCGTAACAATGAGCAGTTCTTC. Translation gives CASSPSALAGRNNEQFF.

The chain is built from TRBV3-1 (or the pseudogene TRBV3-2) and TRBJ2-1; D not resolved. Looked up from germline, CDR1 is LGHDT and CDR2 is YNNKEL (reference sequence). The ends were cut back, 2 bases at V and 7 bases at J, with 9 bases in the middle. The length of the CDR3 is 13 residues. This chain's CDR3 is CASSQNYRNEQFF. The CDR3 bases are TGTGCCAGCAGCCAAAATTACCGAAATGAGCAGTTCTTC.

The V call is TRBV7-9, the J call TRBJ2-7, with 9 bases matching TRBD1. The CDR3 spans 14 residues. Germline CDR1 is SEHNR and CDR2 is FQNEAQ (reference sequence). The V gene end was trimmed by 5 bases and the J gene end by 3 bases; junction bases not matched to a gene: 5. The CDR3 region has the DNA TGTGCCAGCAGCCCCTCGGGACAGGGCTACGAGCAGTACTTC. Protein product: CASSPSGQGYEQYF.

V usage is TRBV2 and J usage is TRBJ2-1, with D perhaps being TRBD1 or TRBD2 (5 bases each). There are 14 residues in the CDR3. V was clipped by 7 bases and J by 0 bases, with 10 bases between them. Germline loops: CDR1 SNHLY, CDR2 FYNNEI. The CDR3: CASMGRSSYNEQFF. CDR3 coding DNA: TGTGCCAGCATGGGACGGAGCTCCTACAATGAGCAGTTCTTC.

The chain joins TRBV28 to TRBJ1-6; D is unclear. In germline, CDR1 is MDHEN, CDR2 SYDVKM. This CDR3 has 15 amino acids. The V gene lost 3 bases and the J gene lost 7 bases, with 13 bases spanning the gap. This CDR3 is CASSFRSPANSPLHF. CDR3 sequence (DNA): TGTGCCAGCAGTTTTCGTTCCCCGGCAAATTCACCCCTCCACTTT.

The chain employs TRBV5-1 and TRBJ2-7; 11 positions match TRBD2. There are 17 residues in the CDR3. V shed 4 bases, J shed 6 bases, and the junction held 15 bases outside the gene matches. Germline V gives CDR1 SGHRS, CDR2 YFSETQ. The CDR3 loop reads CASSGGLAVDSTLEQYF. CDR3 in DNA: TGCGCCAGCAGCGGGGGACTAGCGGTAGATTCCACTCTCGAGCAGTACTTC. Variable domain in full (rest from reference TRBV5-1 and TRBJ2-7): KAGVTQTPRYLIKTRGQQVTLSCSPISGHRSVSWYQQTPGQGLQFLFEYFSETQRNKGNFPGRFSGRQFSNSRSEMNVSTLELGDSALYLCASSGGLAVDSTLEQYFGPGTRLTVT.

The V and J genes are TRBV28 and TRBJ2-1; D may be TRBD1 (5 bases). Trimming cost V 3 bases and J 3 bases, with 12 bases left between them. CDR3 length: 15 residues. The germline V gene encodes CDR1 MDHEN and CDR2 SYDVKM. CDR3 nucleotide sequence: TGTGCCAGCAGTTTTCGTGACAGAGTCTACAATGAGCAGTTCTTC. It encodes CASSFRDRVYNEQFF.

The V and J genes are TRBV15 and TRBJ2-5, with D perhaps matching TRBD1 (6 bases). Germline assignment: CDR1 LNHNV and CDR2 YYDKDF (reference sequence). V was trimmed by 1 base and J by 7 bases, leaving 13 bases between them. This CDR3 has 14 residues. The CDR3 here is CATSRGRGAGTQYF. CDR3 nucleotides: TGTGCCACCAGCAGAGGCAGGGGTGCGGGGACCCAGTACTTC. The entire variable domain, with the rest obtained from reference TRBV15 and TRBJ2-5, is as follows: DAMVIQNPRYQVTQFGKPVTLSCSQTLNHNVMYWYQQKSSQAPKLLFHYYDKDFNNEADTPDNFQSRRPNTSFCFLDIRSPGLGDTAMYLCATSRGRGAGTQYFGPGTRLLVL.

The chain employs TRBV7-2 and TRBJ2-1; no reliable D call. This CDR3 is 11 amino acids long. Per the germline V gene, CDR1 is SGHTA and CDR2 is FQGNSA. The ends were cut back, 1 base at V and 13 bases at J, with 8 bases in the middle. The CDR3 bases are TGTGCCAGCAGCTTAGACATGTACCAGTTCTTC. Translating gives CASSLDMYQFF.

This chain links TRBV7-9 with TRBJ2-2, with 7 bases aligning to TRBD1. The CDR3 length is 16 residues. Germline CDR1 reads SEHNR; CDR2 reads FQNEAQ (reference sequence). V lost 3 bases to trimming and J lost 3 bases; unmatched junction nucleotides: 7. CDR3 protein: CASSLGQNYYTGELFF. In DNA, the CDR3 is TGTGCCAGCAGCTTGGGACAGAATTATTACACCGGGGAGCTGTTTTTT.